A single sample is the source of the 26 T cell receptor beta chains below, sequenced in a study of T cells in Graves' hyperthyroidism and ophthalmopathy. Amplification targeted TCR beta CDR3 regions from RNA transcripts. First-round RT-PCR targeting the TCR CDR3 was performed with the HTBI primer set. TCRdb passed the multiplex PCR reads through MiXCR, listing each CDR3 protein once. The sample records roughly 700,000 distinct CDR3 sequences, approximately 15% being singletons. Sample: blood. The origin of the receptors is a woman aged 18-29 years with Graves' hyperthyroidism.

This clonotype was detected many times. The chain employs TRBV11-3 and TRBJ2-2, with D perhaps TRBD2 (6 bases). There are 15 residues in the CDR3. Trimming removed 3 bases from V and 1 base from J, with 9 bases in between. Germline CDR1 is SGHNT and CDR2 is YENEEA. CDR3 DNA: TGTGCCAGCAGCTTCTGGCGGGAGAACACCGGGGAGCTGTTTTTT. As protein: CASSFWRENTGELFF.

V gene TRBV9 combines with J gene TRBJ2-1, with D possibly being TRBD2 (5 bases). Trimming cost V 4 bases and J 1 base, with 12 bases left between them. CDR3 length: 15 residues. CDR1 SGDLS and CDR2 YYNGEE come from the germline V gene. This CDR3 is CASSPGTRSYNEQFF. Written as DNA, the CDR3 is TGTGCCAGCAGCCCAGGTACTAGATCCTACAATGAGCAGTTCTTC.

This clonotype was picked up many times. This chain connects TRBV7-2 to TRBJ2-5, with D uncertain. The germline V gene encodes CDR1 SGHTA and CDR2 FQGNSA. The length of the CDR3 is 17 residues. With 5 bases removed from V and 1 base from J, the gap between germline ends came to 20 bases. This chain's CDR3 is CASSRLRASEIQETQYF. Here the CDR3 DNA reads TGTGCCAGCAGCCGTTTGAGAGCCAGCGAGATCCAAGAGACCCAGTACTTC. The variable domain in full, with the rest retrieved from reference TRBV7-2 and TRBJ2-5, is GAGVSQSPSNKVTEKGKDVELRCDPISGHTALYWYRQSLGQGLEFLIYFQGNSAPDKSGLPSDRFSAERTGGSVSTLTIQRTQQEDSAVYLCASSRLRASEIQETQYFGPGTRLLVL.

This clonotype was counted at least ten times. The chain links TRBV5-8 to TRBJ2-1, with 8 bases aligning to TRBD2. After removal of 0 bases from V and 7 bases from J, the junction contained 12 bases not matched to a gene. CDR1 and CDR2 (germline): SGHTS, YDEGEE. The CDR3 sequence is 17 residues long. The CDR3 protein is CASSLETSALPRNEQFF. The CDR3 nucleotides are TGTGCCAGCAGCTTGGAGACTAGCGCCCTCCCGAGGAATGAGCAGTTCTTC. Drawing the rest from reference TRBV5-8 and TRBJ2-1, the complete variable domain is EAGVTQSPTHLIKTRGQQATLRCSPISGHTSVYWYQQALGLGLQFLLWYDEGEERNRGNFPPRFSGRQFPNYSSELNVNALELEDSALYLCASSLETSALPRNEQFFGPGTRLTVL.

In regard to this clonotype: This could be a read error, since a much larger clone is one nucleotide away. The CDR3 protein is CASSLDQRITDMQYF. The CDR3 DNA is TGTGCCAGCAGCTTAGATCAGCGGATTACAGATATGCAGTATTTT. The rearrangement uses TRBV7-2 and TRBJ2-3; D possibly corresponds to TRBD2 (5 bases). This CDR3 is built from 15 residues. Per germline, CDR1 SGHTA and CDR2 FQGNSA.

The CDR3 is CASSVGNSGATDTQYF. Written as DNA, the CDR3 is TGTGCCAGCAGCGTAGGTAATAGCGGGGCCACAGATACGCAGTATTTT. V gene TRBV9 combines with J gene TRBJ2-3, with 8 positions matching TRBD2. Germline-derived CDR1 and CDR2 are SGDLS and YYNGEE. The trim removed 0 bases at V and 2 bases at J, leaving 5 bases unmatched. The CDR3 loop spans 16 amino acids.

The chain is built from TRBV7-2 and TRBJ2-7; 14 nucleotides match TRBD2. With 5 bases clipped from V and 2 bases from J, the junction kept 5 bases outside the gene matches. Germline assignment: CDR1 SGHTA and CDR2 FQGNSA. The CDR3 has 16 residues. The CDR3 DNA follows: TGTGCCAGCAGCCTACCGGGACTAGCGGGAGCCTACGAGCAGTACTTC. Translated, it gives CASSLPGLAGAYEQYF.

This clonotype has ten or more counts. This rearrangement joins TRBV27 to TRBJ2-1; 11 bases are a match to TRBD2. V lost 6 bases, J lost 7 bases, and 11 bases stayed unmatched. This CDR3 is built from 16 residues. Per the germline V gene, CDR1 is MNHEY and CDR2 is SMNVEV (reference sequence). CDR3 protein: CASSPTVAGGGNEQFF. The CDR3 DNA follows: TGTGCCAGCAGCCCAACCGTAGCGGGAGGGGGTAATGAGCAGTTCTTC.

This clonotype was counted a few times. J is TRBJ2-5 and V is TRBV15, with D tentatively TRBD1 or TRBD2 (5 bases each). The CDR3 is made up of 15 amino acids. Germline V gene data show CDR1 as LNHNV and CDR2 as YYDKDF (reference sequence). V was pared by 7 bases and J by 0 bases, with 15 bases between. CDR3 nucleotide sequence: TGTGCCACCATTGGGGGAACAGGTAACCAAGAGACCCAGTACTTC. Protein sequence: CATIGGTGNQETQYF.

The chain has TRBV27 and TRBJ2-1; D is possibly TRBD2 (5 bases). The CDR3 is 13 amino acids. Trimming stripped 7 bases from V and 7 bases from J, with 14 bases between. Per the germline V gene, CDR1 is MNHEY and CDR2 is SMNVEV (reference sequence). The CDR3 DNA is TGTGCCAGCAAGAGCGAGTCGGGGAATGAGCAGTTCTTC. Residues: CASKSESGNEQFF.

This clonotype showed up just a few times. The chain couples TRBV4-3 to TRBJ2-1; 10 bases map to TRBD2. Germline trimming cut 4 bases from V and 7 bases from J; bases unmatched to any gene: 7. The V gene's germline CDR1 is LGHNA and CDR2 YSLEER. This CDR3 is built from 15 residues. The CDR3 sequence: CASSPRAGGPNEQFF. CDR3 bases: TGCGCCAGCAGCCCTCGAGCGGGAGGGCCAAATGAGCAGTTCTTC.

This clonotype was counted many times. This chain uses TRBV24-1 with TRBJ2-2; TRBD1 might be the D (5 bases). V shed 4 bases and J shed 4 bases, with 12 bases lying between them. Germline V CDR1 and CDR2: KGHDR, SFDVKD. This CDR3 contains 15 residues. CDR3 in amino acids: CATSEAGSGTGELFF. The CDR3 DNA reads TGTGCCACCAGTGAGGCAGGGTCGGGCACCGGGGAGCTGTTTTTT.

This clonotype was observed a handful of times. CDR3: CSAEPDTGSPYNSPLHF. Written as DNA, the CDR3 is TGCAGTGCTGAACCCGATACAGGGAGCCCCTATAATTCACCCCTCCACTTT. This chain links TRBV20-1 with TRBJ1-6; TRBD1 is a possible D gene (6 bases). The CDR3 is 17 residues long. Trimming took off 5 bases at V and 2 bases at J, with 19 bases between the two ends. CDR1 and CDR2 (germline): DFQATT, SNEGSKA (reference sequence).

This clonotype was detected ten times or more. This chain joins TRBV3-1 and TRBJ1-3; no firm D call. Trimming cost V 8 bases and J 0 bases, with 8 bases left between them. CDR3 length: 13 amino acids. CDR1 is LGHDT, CDR2 YNNKEL, per germline (reference sequence). CDR3 bases: TGTGCCAGCGCCGACTACTCTGGAAACACCATATATTTT. It translates to CASADYSGNTIYF.

This clonotype was seen a few times. CDR3 sequence (DNA): TGCAGTGCTAGAGGGGAGAACACCGGGGAGCTGTTTTTT. Translated, it gives CSARGENTGELFF. The V gene is TRBV20-1, the J gene TRBJ2-2; D gene unclear. CDR3 length equals 13 residues. The germline CDR1 and CDR2 sequences are DFQATT and SNEGSKA (reference sequence). Trimming removed 1 base at V and 1 base at J, with 4 bases between.

This clonotype was seen repeatedly, ten times or more. The V gene is TRBV27, the J gene TRBJ2-5; 7 nucleotides align to TRBD1. The CDR3 contains 14 residues. Losses at the gene ends were 3 bases for V and 5 bases for J; bases not matched to a gene: 6. Germline CDR1 is MNHEY and CDR2 is SMNVEV (reference sequence). CDR3 in amino acids: CASSLTGFLETQYF. CDR3 DNA sequence: TGTGCCAGCAGTTTGACAGGGTTTTTGGAGACCCAGTACTTC.

This chain joins TRBV19 and TRBJ2-2; possibly TRBD2 for D (5 bases). Trimming removed 6 bases at V and 0 bases at J, with 20 bases between. CDR3 size: 18 residues. Per germline, CDR1 LNHDA and CDR2 SQIVND (reference sequence). In DNA form, the CDR3 reads TGTGCCAGTAGCCCTGGGATGAGGGCCCTAACGAACACCGGGGAGCTGTTTTTT. Protein: CASSPGMRALTNTGELFF.

This rearrangement joins TRBV27 to TRBJ2-2; 9 bases agree with TRBD1. In germline, CDR1 is MNHEY, CDR2 SMNVEV (reference sequence). CDR3 length: 15 residues. V trimming: 7 bases; J trimming: 4 bases; junction bases outside the gene matches: 7. CDR3 bases: TGTGCCAGCATGTCGGGACAGGGCGTCACCGGGGAGCTGTTTTTT. It codes for CASMSGQGVTGELFF.

This clonotype was counted ten times or more. This chain links TRBV15 with TRBJ1-1; D is ambiguous. This CDR3 contains 16 residues. The germline V gene encodes CDR1 LNHNV and CDR2 YYDKDF (reference sequence). V was pared by 0 bases and J by 5 bases, with 16 bases between. CDR3 loop: CATSREGRTGRTEAFF. Written as DNA, the CDR3 is TGTGCCACCAGCAGAGAAGGCCGGACCGGGAGGACTGAAGCTTTCTTT. Supplemented by reference TRBV15 and TRBJ1-1, the full variable domain reads DAMVIQNPRYQVTQFGKPVTLSCSQTLNHNVMYWYQQKSSQAPKLLFHYYDKDFNNEADTPDNFQSRRPNTSFCFLDIRSPGLGDTAMYLCATSREGRTGRTEAFFGQGTRLTVV.

This rearrangement joins TRBV28 to TRBJ1-5; weak D call: TRBD1 (5 bases). There are 16 residues in the CDR3. The ends were cut back, 6 bases at V and 7 bases at J, with 22 bases in the middle. Looked up from germline, CDR1 is MDHEN and CDR2 is SYDVKM. This CDR3 reads CASSFFQMRGGQPQHF. CDR3 DNA: TGTGCCAGCAGCTTTTTCCAAATGCGGGGCGGCCAGCCCCAGCATTTT.

This clonotype was observed a handful of times. The rearrangement joins TRBV7-9 to TRBJ2-5, with TRBD1 identical over 9 bases. The germline V gene encodes CDR1 SEHNR and CDR2 FQNEAQ (reference sequence). V shed 4 bases, J shed 5 bases, and the junction held 5 bases outside the gene matches. The CDR3 has 14 residues. The CDR3 region has the DNA TGTGCCAGCAGCTACGGGACAGGGTTTGAGACCCAGTACTTC. Its protein product is CASSYGTGFETQYF. Filled out from reference TRBV7-9 and TRBJ2-5, the complete variable domain reads DTGVSQNPRHKITKRGQNVTFRCDPISEHNRLYWYRQTLGQGPEFLTYFQNEAQLEKSRLLSDRFSAERPKGSFSTLEIQRTEQGDSAMYLCASSYGTGFETQYFGPGTRLLVL.

V gene TRBV28 combines with J gene TRBJ2-3, with D possibly being TRBD2 (5 bases). Trimming stripped 9 bases from V and 3 bases from J, with 13 bases between. Germline assignment: CDR1 MDHEN and CDR2 SYDVKM. CDR3 length: 13 residues. The CDR3, as DNA: TGTGCCAGTCAGGAGGAAGGGACAGATACGCAGTATTTT. It yields the protein CASQEEGTDTQYF.

This clonotype was detected many times. CDR3 residues: CASSLKNDRRGTEAFF. The CDR3 coding sequence is TGTGCCAGCAGTTTAAAGAACGACAGGAGGGGAACTGAAGCTTTCTTT. V usage is TRBV27 and J usage is TRBJ1-1; TRBD1 is a possible D gene (6 bases). Germline-derived CDR1 and CDR2 are MNHEY and SMNVEV (reference sequence). This CDR3 region has 16 residues. The ends were cut back, 2 bases at V and 5 bases at J, with 18 bases in the middle.

This clonotype showed up just a few times. This chain links TRBV7-9 with TRBJ2-3; D is uncertain. This CDR3 spans 16 amino acids. CDR1 is SEHNR and CDR2 is FQNEAQ in the germline V gene (reference sequence). V was trimmed by 4 bases and J by 4 bases, leaving 18 bases between them. The CDR3 DNA reads as TGTGCCAGCAGCTCTACAACCCCGGAAGGAGCAGATACGCAGTATTTT. Translation: CASSSTTPEGADTQYF. Looking up the rest from reference TRBV7-9 and TRBJ2-3 gives the full variable domain: DTGVSQNPRHKITKRGQNVTFRCDPISEHNRLYWYRQTLGQGPEFLTYFQNEAQLEKSRLLSDRFSAERPKGSFSTLEIQRTEQGDSAMYLCASSSTTPEGADTQYFGPGTRLTVL.

This clonotype was picked up many times. One end of the junction fails to match germline, which may point to a read error. The V gene is TRBV7-9, the J gene TRBJ2-7, with D possibly called TRBD1 or TRBD2 (5 bases each). Germline CDR1 reads SEHNR; CDR2 reads FQNEAQ (reference sequence). The CDR3 consists of 15 residues. In DNA, the CDR3 is TGTGCCAGCAACTTAGAGGGGCGCCCCCTTTACGAGCAGTACTTC. It encodes CASNLEGRPLYEQYF.

This clonotype was detected a few times. V and J are TRBV5-1 and TRBJ2-1; the match to TRBD2 covers 14 bases. Trimming took 3 bases from V and 9 from J; bases not matched to a gene: 8. Germline CDR1 is SGHRS and CDR2 is YFSETQ. CDR3 size: 16 residues. The CDR3 loop reads CASSSLPGTSGSEQFF. The CDR3 DNA is TGCGCCAGCAGCTCATTACCCGGGACTAGCGGGAGTGAGCAGTTCTTC.